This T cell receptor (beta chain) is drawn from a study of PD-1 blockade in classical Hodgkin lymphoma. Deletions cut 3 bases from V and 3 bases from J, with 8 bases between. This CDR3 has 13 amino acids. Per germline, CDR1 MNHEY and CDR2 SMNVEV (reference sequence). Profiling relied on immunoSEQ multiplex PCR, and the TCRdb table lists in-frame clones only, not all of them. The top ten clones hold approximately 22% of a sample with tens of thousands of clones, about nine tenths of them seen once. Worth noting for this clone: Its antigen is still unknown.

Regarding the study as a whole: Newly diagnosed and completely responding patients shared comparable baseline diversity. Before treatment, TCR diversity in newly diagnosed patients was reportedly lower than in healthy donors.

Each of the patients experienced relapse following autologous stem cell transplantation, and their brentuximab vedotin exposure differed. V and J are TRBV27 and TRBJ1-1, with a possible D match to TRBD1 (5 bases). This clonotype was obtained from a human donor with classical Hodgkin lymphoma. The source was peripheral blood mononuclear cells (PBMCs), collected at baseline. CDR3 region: CASSFEGYTEAFF. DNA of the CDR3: TGTGCCAGCAGTTTTGAGGGGTACACTGAAGCTTTCTTT.